Listed here is a single TCR beta chain. CDR3 length: 14 residues. Libraries were prepared by immunoSEQ multiplex PCR; TCRdb keeps only in-frame clonotypes and omits some of them. The top ten clones hold approximately 0.2% of a sample with over 55,000 clones, around 97% of them seen once. The data stem from a study of technical replicates of blood from several donors. This chain uses TRBV21-1 with TRBJ2-5; the tabulated D call, TRBD2, remains unverified against the DNA. TRBV21-1 is assigned pseudogene status. The receptor comes from a human donor in good health. Sequences were obtained from T cells isolated from PBMCs. The CDR3 region is CASEQPAGGETQYF. The CDR3 DNA reads TGTGCCAGCGAACAGCCAGCGGGAGGGGAGACCCAGTACTTC.